These 3 T cell receptor beta chains came from one sample sequenced in a study of radiotherapy plus CTLA-4 blockade in lung cancer (dated by TCRdb to the late 2010s). The protocol used for the library was the immunoSEQ multiplex PCR assay. Drawn from immuneACCESS, this table holds only the in-frame rearrangements with V and J called that TCRdb kept. Clones are partly lost; checked studies trace under half to an unresolved V gene and leave the rest unexplained. Counted in this sample were roughly 75,000 clones; around 80% of them appeared once. The leading ten clones occupy 0.79% of the sample. The material sequenced was peripheral blood, taken from a patient treated with radiotherapy plus ipilimumab. The source is a human donor with non-small cell lung cancer who had stable disease on radiotherapy plus ipilimumab.

CDR3 amino acids: CASKAGRTEAFF. DNA for the CDR3: TGTGCCAGCAAGGCAGGGCGCACTGAAGCTTTCTTT. V and J are TRBV11-2 and TRBJ1-1; weak D call: TRBD1 (5 bases). Germline CDR1 and CDR2: SGHAT and FQNNGV. With 7 bases removed from V and 4 bases from J, the gap between germline ends came to 10 bases. The CDR3 length is 12 residues.

The rearrangement links TRBV6-5 to TRBJ2-7, with D unresolved. CDR1 is MNHEY and CDR2 is SVGAGI in the germline V gene. The V end lost 0 bases, the J end lost 3 bases, and 6 bases lay between the germline ends. The length of the CDR3 is 13 residues. The CDR3 region is CASSYSDSYEQYF. The CDR3 DNA is TGTGCCAGCAGTTACTCAGATAGCTACGAGCAGTACTTC.

The chain employs TRBV27 and TRBJ1-2; D is unresolved. This CDR3 has 13 residues. The germline CDR1 and CDR2 sequences are MNHEY and SMNVEV (reference sequence). V was cut by 2 bases and J by 0 bases, with 4 bases left in between. The CDR3 loop is CASSLKPNYGYTF. In DNA, the CDR3 is TGTGCCAGCAGTTTAAAGCCTAACTATGGCTACACCTTC.